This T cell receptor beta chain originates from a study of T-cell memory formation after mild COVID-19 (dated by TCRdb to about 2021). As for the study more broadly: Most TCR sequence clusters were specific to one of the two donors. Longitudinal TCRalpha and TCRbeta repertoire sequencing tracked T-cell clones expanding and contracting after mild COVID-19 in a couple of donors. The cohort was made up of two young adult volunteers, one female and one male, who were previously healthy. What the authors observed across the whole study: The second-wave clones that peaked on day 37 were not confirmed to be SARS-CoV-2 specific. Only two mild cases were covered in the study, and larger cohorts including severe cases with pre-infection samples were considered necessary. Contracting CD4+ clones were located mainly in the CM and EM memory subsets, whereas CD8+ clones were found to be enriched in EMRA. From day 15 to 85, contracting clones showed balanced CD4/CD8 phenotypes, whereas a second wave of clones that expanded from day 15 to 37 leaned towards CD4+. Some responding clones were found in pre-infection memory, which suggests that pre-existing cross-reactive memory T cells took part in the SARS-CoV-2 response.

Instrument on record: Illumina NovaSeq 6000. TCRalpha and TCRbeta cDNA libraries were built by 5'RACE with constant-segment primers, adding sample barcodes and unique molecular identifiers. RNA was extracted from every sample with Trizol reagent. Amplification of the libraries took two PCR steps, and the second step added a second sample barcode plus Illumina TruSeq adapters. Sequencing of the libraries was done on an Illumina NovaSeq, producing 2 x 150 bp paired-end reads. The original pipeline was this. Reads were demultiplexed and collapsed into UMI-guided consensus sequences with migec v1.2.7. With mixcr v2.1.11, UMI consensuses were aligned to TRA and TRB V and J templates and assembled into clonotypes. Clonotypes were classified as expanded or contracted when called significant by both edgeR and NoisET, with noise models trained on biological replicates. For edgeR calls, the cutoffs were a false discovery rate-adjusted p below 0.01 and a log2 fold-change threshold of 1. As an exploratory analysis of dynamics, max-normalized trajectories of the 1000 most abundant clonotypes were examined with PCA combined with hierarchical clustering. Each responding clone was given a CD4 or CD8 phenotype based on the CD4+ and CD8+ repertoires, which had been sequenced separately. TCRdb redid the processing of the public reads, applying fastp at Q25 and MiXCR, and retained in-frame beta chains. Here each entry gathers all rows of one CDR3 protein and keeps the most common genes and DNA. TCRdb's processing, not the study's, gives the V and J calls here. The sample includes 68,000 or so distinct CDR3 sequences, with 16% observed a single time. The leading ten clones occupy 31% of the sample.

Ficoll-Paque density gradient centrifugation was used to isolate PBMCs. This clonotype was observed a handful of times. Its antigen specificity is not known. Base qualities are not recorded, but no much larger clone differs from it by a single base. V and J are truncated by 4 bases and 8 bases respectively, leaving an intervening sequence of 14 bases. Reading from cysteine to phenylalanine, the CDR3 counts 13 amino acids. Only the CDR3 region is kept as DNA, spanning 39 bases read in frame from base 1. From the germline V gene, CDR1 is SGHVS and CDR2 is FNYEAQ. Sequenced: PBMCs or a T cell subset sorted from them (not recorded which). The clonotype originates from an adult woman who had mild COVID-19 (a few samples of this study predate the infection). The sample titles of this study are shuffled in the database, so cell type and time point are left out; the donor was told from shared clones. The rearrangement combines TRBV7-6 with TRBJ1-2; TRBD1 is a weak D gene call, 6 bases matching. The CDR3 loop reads CASSSEGGHGYTF. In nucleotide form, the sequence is TGTGCCAGCAGCTCCGAGGGGGGGCACGGCTACACCTTC.